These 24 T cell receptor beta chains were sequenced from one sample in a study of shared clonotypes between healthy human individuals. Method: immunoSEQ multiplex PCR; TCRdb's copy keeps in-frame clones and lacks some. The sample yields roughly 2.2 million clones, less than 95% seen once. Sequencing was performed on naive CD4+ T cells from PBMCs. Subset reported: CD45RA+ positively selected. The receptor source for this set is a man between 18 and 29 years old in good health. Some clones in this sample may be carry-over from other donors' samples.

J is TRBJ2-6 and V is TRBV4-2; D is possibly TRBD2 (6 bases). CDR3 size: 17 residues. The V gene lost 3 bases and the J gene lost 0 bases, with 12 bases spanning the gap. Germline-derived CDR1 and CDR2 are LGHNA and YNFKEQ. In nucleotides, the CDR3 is TGTGCCAGCAGCCAGGGACTGGCGCTCTCTGGGGCCAACGTCCTGACTTTC. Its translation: CASSQGLALSGANVLTF.

CDR3 sequence: CASSLEPFNYGYTF. The CDR3 DNA is TGTGCCAGCAGCTTGGAACCCTTTAACTATGGCTACACCTTC. V is TRBV5-6 and J is TRBJ1-2, with D unclear. Trimming left V 0 bases short and J 1 base short, with 7 bases between. The CDR3 is 14 residues long. Germline CDR1 is SGHDT and CDR2 is YYEEEE.

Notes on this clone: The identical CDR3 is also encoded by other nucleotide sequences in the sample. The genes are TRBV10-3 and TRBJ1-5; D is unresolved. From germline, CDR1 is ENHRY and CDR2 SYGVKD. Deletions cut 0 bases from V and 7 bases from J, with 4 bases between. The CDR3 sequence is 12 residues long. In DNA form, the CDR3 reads TGTGCCATCAGTGAGTCAGGGCAGCCCCAGCATTTT. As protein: CAISESGQPQHF.

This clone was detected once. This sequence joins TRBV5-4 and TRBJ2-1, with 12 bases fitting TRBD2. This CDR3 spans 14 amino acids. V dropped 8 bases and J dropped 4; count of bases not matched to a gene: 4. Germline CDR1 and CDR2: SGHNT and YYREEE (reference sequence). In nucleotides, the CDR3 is TGTGCCAGTGCGACTAGCGGGGGATACAATGAGCAGTTCTTC. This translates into CASATSGGYNEQFF. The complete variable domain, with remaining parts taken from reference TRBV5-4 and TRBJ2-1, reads ETGVTQSPTHLIKTRGQQVTLRCSSQSGHNTVSWYQQALGQGPQFIFQYYREEENGRGNFPPRFSGLQFPNYSSELNVNALELDDSALYLCASATSGGYNEQFFGPGTRLTVL.

Written as DNA, the CDR3 is TGTGCCAGAAGCTGGACGGATAGCTCTGGAAACACCATATATTTT. Translation: CARSWTDSSGNTIYF. V gene TRBV5-3 combines with J gene TRBJ1-3; D is unclear. TRBV5-3 carries the ORF label, with uncertain function. Between the trimmed V and J ends, which lost 3 bases and 0 bases, there was a span of 10 bases. CDR3 length equals 15 residues.

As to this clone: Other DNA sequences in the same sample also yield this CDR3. The CDR3 loop is CASSLGLGSYNEQFF. The CDR3 nucleotides read TGTGCCAGCAGCTTGGGGCTGGGGTCCTACAATGAGCAGTTCTTC. The chain uses TRBV5-4 and TRBJ2-1; D not resolved. CDR3 length equals 15 residues. The germline V and J ends were trimmed by 0 bases and 1 base, with 8 bases remaining between them. Germline lookup yields CDR1 SGHNT and CDR2 YYREEE (reference sequence). Variable domain in full (rest from reference TRBV5-4 and TRBJ2-1): ETGVTQSPTHLIKTRGQQVTLRCSSQSGHNTVSWYQQALGQGPQFIFQYYREEENGRGNFPPRFSGLQFPNYSSELNVNALELDDSALYLCASSLGLGSYNEQFFGPGTRLTVL.

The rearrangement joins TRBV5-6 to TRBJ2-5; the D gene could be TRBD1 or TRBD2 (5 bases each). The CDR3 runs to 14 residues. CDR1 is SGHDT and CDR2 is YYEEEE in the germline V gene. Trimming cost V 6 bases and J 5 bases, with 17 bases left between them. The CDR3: CASIRDQGSETQYF. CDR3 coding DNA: TGTGCCAGCATCCGGGACCAGGGTTCGGAGACCCAGTACTTC.

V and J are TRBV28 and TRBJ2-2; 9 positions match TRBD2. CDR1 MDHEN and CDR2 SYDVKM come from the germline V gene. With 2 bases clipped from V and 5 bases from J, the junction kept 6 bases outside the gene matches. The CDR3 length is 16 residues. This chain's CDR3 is CASSLNSGSSTGELFF. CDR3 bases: TGTGCCAGCAGTTTAAATAGCGGGAGTTCTACCGGGGAGCTGTTTTTT.

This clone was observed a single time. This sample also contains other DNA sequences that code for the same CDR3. This CDR3 reads CASSLEGPLETQYF. CDR3 nucleotide sequence: TGTGCCAGCAGTTTAGAGGGGCCCCTAGAGACCCAGTACTTC. The genes are TRBV28 and TRBJ2-5, with D perhaps assigned TRBD1 or TRBD2 (5 bases each). Trimming stripped 2 bases from V and 4 bases from J, with 11 bases between. There are 14 residues in the CDR3. Germline CDR1 and CDR2: MDHEN and SYDVKM.

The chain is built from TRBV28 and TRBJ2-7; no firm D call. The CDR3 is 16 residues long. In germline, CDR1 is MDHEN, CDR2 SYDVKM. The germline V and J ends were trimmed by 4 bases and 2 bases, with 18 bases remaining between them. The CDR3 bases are TGTGCCAGCAGTTCCGCAACCCTAACGGTCGCCTACGAGCAGTACTTC. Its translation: CASSSATLTVAYEQYF.

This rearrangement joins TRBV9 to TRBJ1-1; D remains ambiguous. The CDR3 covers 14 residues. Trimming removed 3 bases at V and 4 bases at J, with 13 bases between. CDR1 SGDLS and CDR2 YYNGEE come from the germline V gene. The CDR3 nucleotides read TGTGCCAGCAGCGCCGGCCTCCCTTCCACTGAAGCTTTCTTT. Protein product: CASSAGLPSTEAFF.

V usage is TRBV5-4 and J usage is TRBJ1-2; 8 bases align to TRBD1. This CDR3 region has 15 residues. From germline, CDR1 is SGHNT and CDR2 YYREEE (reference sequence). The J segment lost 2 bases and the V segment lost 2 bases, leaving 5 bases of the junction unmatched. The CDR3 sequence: CASSFRDRPNYGYTF. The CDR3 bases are TGTGCCAGCAGCTTCCGGGACAGGCCAAACTATGGCTACACCTTC.

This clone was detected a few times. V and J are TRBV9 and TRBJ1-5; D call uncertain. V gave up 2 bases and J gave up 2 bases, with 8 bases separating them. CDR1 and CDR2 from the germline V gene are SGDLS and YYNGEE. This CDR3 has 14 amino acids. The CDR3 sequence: CASSVDIGNQPQHF. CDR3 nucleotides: TGTGCCAGCAGCGTTGACATCGGCAATCAGCCCCAGCATTTT.

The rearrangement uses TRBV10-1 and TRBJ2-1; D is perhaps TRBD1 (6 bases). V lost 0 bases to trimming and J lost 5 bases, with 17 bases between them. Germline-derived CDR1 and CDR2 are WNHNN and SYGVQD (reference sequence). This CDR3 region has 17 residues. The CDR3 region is CASSESRSGEGDNEQFF. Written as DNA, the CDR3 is TGCGCCAGCAGTGAGTCGAGAAGCGGAGAGGGGGACAATGAGCAGTTCTTC.

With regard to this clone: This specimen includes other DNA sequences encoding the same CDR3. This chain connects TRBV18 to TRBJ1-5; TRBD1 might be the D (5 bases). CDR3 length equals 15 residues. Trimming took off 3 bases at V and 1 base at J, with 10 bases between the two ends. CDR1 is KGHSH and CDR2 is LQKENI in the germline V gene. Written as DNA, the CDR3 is TGTGCCAGCTCACCGGTGGGGGGGAGCAATCAGCCCCAGCATTTT. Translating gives CASSPVGGSNQPQHF.

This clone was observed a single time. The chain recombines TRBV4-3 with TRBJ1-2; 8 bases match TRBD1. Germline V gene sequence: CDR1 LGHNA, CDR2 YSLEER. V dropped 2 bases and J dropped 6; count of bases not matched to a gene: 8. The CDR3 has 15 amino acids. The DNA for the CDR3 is TGCGCCAGCAGCCAACACACGGACAGGGCGGATGGCTACACCTTC. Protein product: CASSQHTDRADGYTF.

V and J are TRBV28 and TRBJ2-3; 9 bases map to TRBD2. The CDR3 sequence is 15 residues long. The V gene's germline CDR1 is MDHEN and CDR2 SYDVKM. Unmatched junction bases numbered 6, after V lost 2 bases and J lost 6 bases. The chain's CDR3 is CASSLSGTSSDTQYF. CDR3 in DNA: TGTGCCAGCAGTTTAAGTGGGACTAGCTCTGATACGCAGTATTTT. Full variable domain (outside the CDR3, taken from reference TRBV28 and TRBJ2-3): DVKVTQSSRYLVKRTGEKVFLECVQDMDHENMFWYRQDPGLGLRLIYFSYDVKMKEKGDIPEGYSVSREKKERFSLILESASTNQTSMYLCASSLSGTSSDTQYFGPGTRLTVL.

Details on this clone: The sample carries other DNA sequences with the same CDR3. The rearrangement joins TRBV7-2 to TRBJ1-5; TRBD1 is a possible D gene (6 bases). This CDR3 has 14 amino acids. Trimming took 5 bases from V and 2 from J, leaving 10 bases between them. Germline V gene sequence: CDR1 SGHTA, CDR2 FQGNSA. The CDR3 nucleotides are TGTGCCAGCAGCCCCCGGACAGGCAATCAGCCCCAGCATTTT. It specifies CASSPRTGNQPQHF.

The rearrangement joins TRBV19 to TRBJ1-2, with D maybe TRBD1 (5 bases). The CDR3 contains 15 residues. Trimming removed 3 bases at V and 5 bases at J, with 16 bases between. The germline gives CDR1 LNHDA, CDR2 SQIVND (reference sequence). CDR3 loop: CASSIPYRDQYGYTF. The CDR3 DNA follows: TGTGCCAGTAGTATTCCATACCGGGACCAATATGGCTACACCTTC.

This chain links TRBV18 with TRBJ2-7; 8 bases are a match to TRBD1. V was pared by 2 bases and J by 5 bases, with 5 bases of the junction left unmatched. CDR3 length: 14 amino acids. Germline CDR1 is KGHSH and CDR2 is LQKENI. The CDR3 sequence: CASSPVTGDHEQYF. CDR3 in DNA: TGTGCCAGCTCACCAGTGACAGGGGACCACGAGCAGTACTTC.

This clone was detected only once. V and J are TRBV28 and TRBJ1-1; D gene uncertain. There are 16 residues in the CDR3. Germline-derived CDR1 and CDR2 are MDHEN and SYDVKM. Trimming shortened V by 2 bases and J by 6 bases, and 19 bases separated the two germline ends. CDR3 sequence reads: CASSLSVVSETSEAFF. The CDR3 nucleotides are TGTGCCAGCAGTTTAAGTGTAGTCTCCGAAACATCTGAAGCTTTCTTT.

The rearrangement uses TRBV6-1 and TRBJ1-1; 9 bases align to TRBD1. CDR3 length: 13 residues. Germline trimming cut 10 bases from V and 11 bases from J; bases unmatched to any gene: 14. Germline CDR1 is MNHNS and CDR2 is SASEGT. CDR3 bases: TGTGCCATCCAAGACAGGGGGGTTTCTGGGGCTTTCTTT. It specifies CAIQDRGVSGAFF.

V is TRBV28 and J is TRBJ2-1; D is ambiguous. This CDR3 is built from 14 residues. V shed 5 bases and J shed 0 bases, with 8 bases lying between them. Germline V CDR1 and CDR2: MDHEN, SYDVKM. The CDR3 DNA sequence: TGTGCCAGCAGTCCGCCCCACTCCTACAATGAGCAGTTCTTC. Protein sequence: CASSPPHSYNEQFF.

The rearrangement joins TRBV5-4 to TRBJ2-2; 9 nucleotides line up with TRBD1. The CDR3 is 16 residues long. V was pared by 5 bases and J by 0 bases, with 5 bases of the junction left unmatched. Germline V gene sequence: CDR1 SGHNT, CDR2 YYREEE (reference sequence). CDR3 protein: CASSKQGAANTGELFF. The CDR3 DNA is TGTGCCAGCAGTAAACAGGGGGCGGCGAACACCGGGGAGCTGTTTTTT. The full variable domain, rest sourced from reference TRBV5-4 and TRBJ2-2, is ETGVTQSPTHLIKTRGQQVTLRCSSQSGHNTVSWYQQALGQGPQFIFQYYREEENGRGNFPPRFSGLQFPNYSSELNVNALELDDSALYLCASSKQGAANTGELFFGEGSRLTVL.